This TCR beta chain was identified during a study of T cells in Graves' hyperthyroidism and ophthalmopathy. The wider study: Upon initial diagnosis and before any treatment, peripheral blood was collected. Study-level findings and limits: Ophthalmopathy prediction by the model preceded onset by a median roughly 6 months.

This CDR3 has 14 amino acids. J lost 6 bases, V lost 4 bases, and 6 bases had no gene match. CDR1 is SGHVS, CDR2 FQNEAQ, per germline. RNA transcripts served as the template for amplifying TCR beta CDR3 regions. The HTBI primer set was used in a first-round RT-PCR of the TCR CDR3. TCRdb fed the multiplex PCR reads into MiXCR, producing one record per CDR3 protein. The data show hundreds of thousands of distinct CDR3 sequences, roughly 15% seen once. This clonotype was seen many times. As yet, its antigen is unknown. The receptor was isolated from a woman aged 45-65 years with Graves' ophthalmopathy. V gene TRBV7-8 combines with J gene TRBJ2-3; 8 bases match TRBD2. Sequencing was done on a sample of blood. The CDR3 reads CASSSGLALDTQYF. The CDR3 DNA sequence: TGTGCCAGCAGCTCAGGACTAGCTTTGGATACGCAGTATTTT.